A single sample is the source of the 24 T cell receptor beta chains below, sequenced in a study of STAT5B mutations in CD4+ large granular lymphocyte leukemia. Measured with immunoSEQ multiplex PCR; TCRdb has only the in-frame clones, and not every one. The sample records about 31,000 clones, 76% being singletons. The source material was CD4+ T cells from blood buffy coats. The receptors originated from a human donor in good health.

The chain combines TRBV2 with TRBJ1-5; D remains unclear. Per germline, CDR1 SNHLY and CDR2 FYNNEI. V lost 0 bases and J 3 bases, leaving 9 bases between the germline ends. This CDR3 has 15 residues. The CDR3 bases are TGTGCCAGCAGTGAAGCGCGGGTCCCCAATCAGCCCCAGCATTTT. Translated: CASSEARVPNQPQHF. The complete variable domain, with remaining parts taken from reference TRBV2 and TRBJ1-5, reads EPEVTQTPSHQVTQMGQEVILRCVPISNHLYFYWYRQILGQKVEFLVSFYNNEISEKSEIFDDQFSVERPDGSNFTLKIRSTKLEDSAMYFCASSEARVPNQPQHFGDGTRLSIL.

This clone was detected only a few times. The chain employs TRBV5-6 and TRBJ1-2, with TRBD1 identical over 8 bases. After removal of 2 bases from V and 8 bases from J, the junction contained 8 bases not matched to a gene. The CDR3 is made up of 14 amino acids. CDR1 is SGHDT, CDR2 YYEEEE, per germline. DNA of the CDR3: TGTGCCAGCAGCTTCCCGGACAGGGTGAAGGGCTACACCTTC. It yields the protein CASSFPDRVKGYTF.

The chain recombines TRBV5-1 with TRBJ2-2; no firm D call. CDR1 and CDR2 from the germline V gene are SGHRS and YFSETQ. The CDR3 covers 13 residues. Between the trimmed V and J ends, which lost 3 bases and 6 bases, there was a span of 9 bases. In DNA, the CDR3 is TGCGCCAGCAGCTCCCGAGGAGCCGGGGAGCTGTTTTTT. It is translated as CASSSRGAGELFF.

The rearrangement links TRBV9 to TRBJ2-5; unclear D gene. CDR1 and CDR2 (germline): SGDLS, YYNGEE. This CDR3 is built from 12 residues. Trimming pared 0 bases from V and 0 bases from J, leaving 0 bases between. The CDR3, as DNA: TGTGCCAGCAGCGTAGACCAAGAGACCCAGTACTTC. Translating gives CASSVDQETQYF.

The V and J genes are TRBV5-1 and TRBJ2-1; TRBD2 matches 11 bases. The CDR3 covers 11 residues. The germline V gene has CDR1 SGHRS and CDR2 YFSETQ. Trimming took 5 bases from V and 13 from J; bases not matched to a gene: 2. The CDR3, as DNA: TGCGCCAGCAGACTAGCGGGGGCTCAGTTCTTC. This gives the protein CASRLAGAQFF.

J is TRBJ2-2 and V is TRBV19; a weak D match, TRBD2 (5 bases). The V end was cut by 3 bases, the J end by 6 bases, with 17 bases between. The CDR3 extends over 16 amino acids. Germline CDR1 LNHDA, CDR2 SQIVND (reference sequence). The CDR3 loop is CASSIVRQRGPGELFF. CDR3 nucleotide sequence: TGTGCCAGTAGTATCGTACGGCAGCGAGGGCCCGGGGAGCTGTTTTTT.

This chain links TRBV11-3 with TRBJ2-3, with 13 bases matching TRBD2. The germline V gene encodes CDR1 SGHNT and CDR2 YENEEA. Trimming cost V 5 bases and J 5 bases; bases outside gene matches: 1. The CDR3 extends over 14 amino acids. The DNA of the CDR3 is TGTGCCAGCAGCCGGACTAGCGGGAGAGATACGCAGTATTTT. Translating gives CASSRTSGRDTQYF.

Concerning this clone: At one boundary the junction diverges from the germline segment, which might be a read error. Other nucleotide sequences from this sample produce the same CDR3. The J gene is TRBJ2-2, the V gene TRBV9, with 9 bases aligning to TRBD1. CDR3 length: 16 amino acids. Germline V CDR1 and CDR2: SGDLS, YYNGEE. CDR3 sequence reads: CASSALGQGGTGELFF. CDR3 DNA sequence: TGTGCCAGCAGCGCCCTGGGACAGGGAGGGACCGGAGAGCTGTTTTTT.

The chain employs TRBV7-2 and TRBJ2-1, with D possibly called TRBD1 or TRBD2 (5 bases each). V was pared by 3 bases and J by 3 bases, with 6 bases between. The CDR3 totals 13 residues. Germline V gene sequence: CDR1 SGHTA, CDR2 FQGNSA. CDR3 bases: TGTGCCAGCAGCTTGGGGGACTACAATGAGCAGTTCTTC. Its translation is CASSLGDYNEQFF.

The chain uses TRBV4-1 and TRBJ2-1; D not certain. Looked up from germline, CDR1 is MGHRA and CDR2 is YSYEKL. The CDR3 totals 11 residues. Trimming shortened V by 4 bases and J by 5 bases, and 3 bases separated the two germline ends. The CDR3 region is CASSLNNEQFF. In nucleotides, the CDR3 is TGCGCCAGCAGCCTCAACAATGAGCAGTTCTTC.

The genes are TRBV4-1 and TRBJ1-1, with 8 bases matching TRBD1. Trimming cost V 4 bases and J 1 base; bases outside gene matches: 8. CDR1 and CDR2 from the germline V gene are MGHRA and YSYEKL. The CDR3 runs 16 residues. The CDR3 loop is CASSPGQGRQNTEAFF. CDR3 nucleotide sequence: TGCGCCAGCAGCCCCGGACAGGGTCGGCAGAACACTGAAGCTTTCTTT.

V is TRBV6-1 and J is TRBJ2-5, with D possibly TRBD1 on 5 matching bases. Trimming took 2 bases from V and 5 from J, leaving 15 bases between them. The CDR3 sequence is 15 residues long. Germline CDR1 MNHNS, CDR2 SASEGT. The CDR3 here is CASSEYGQGGETQYF. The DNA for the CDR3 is TGTGCCAGCAGTGAATATGGTCAGGGTGGGGAGACCCAGTACTTC.

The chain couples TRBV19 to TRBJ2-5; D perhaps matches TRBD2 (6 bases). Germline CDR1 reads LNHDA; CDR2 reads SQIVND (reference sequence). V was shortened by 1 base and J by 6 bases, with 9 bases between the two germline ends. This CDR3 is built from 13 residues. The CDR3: CASSIATSKTQYF. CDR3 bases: TGTGCCAGTAGTATAGCCACTAGCAAGACCCAGTACTTC. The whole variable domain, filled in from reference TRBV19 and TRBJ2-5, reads DGGITQSPKYLFRKEGQNVTLSCEQNLNHDAMYWYRQDPGQGLRLIYYSQIVNDFQKGDIAEGYSVSREKKESFPLTVTSAQKNPTAFYLCASSIATSKTQYFGPGTRLLVL.

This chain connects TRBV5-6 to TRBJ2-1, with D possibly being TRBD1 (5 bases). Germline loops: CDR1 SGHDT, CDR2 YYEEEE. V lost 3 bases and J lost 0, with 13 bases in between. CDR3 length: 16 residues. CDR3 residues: CASSSRQTRSYNEQFF. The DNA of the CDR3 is TGTGCCAGCAGCTCTCGACAGACCCGCTCCTACAATGAGCAGTTCTTC.

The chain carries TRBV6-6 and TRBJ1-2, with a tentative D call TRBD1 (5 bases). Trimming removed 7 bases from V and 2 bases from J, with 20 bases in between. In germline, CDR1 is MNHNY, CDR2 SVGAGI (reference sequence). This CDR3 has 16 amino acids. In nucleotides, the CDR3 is TGTGCCAGCACCCAGTCGGAGAGGGGCTGGAACTATGGCTACACCTTC. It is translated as CASTQSERGWNYGYTF.

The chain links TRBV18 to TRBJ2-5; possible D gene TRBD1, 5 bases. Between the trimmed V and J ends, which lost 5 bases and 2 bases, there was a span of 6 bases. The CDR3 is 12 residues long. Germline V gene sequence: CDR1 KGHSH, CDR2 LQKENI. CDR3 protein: CASSDSQETQYF. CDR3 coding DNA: TGTGCCAGCTCAGACAGTCAAGAGACCCAGTACTTC.

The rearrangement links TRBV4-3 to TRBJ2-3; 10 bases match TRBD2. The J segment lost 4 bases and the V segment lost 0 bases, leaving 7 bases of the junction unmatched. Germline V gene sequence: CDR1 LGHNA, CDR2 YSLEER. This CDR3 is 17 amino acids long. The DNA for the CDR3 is TGCGCCAGCAGCCAAGATGGCAGCGGGGGGGCCGCAGATACGCAGTATTTT. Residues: CASSQDGSGGAADTQYF.

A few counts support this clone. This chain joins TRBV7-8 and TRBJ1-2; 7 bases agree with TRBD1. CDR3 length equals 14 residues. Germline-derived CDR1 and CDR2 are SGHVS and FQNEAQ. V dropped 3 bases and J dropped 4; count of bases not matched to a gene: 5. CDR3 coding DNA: TGTGCCAGCAGCTTCGGGACAGCGAGCTATGGCTACACCTTC. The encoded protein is CASSFGTASYGYTF.

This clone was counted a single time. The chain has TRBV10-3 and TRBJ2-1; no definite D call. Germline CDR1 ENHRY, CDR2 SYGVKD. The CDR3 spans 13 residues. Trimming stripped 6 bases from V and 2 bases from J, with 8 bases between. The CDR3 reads CAIRQDPYNEQFF. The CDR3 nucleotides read TGTGCCATCAGGCAGGACCCCTACAATGAGCAGTTCTTC.

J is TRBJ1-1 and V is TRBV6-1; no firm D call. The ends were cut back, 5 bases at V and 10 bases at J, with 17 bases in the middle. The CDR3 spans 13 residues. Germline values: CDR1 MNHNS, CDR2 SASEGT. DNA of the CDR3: TGTGCCAGCAGTACAGATGCTAGTAAAGTAGCTTTCTTT. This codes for CASSTDASKVAFF.

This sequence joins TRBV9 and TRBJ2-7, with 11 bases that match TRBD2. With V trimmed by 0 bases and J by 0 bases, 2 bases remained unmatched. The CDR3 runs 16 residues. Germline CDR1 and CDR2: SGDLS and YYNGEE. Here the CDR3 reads CASSVGLAGLSYEQYF. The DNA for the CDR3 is TGTGCCAGCAGCGTAGGACTAGCGGGACTCTCCTACGAGCAGTACTTC.

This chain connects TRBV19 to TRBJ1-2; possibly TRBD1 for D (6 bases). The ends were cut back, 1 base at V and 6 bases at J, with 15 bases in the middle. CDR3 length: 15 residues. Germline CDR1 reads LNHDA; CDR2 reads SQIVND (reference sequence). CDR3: CASSIGSGALNGYTF. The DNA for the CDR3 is TGTGCCAGTAGTATAGGGTCAGGGGCGCTAAATGGCTACACCTTC. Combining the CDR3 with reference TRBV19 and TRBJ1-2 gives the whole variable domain DGGITQSPKYLFRKEGQNVTLSCEQNLNHDAMYWYRQDPGQGLRLIYYSQIVNDFQKGDIAEGYSVSREKKESFPLTVTSAQKNPTAFYLCASSIGSGALNGYTFGSGTRLTVV.

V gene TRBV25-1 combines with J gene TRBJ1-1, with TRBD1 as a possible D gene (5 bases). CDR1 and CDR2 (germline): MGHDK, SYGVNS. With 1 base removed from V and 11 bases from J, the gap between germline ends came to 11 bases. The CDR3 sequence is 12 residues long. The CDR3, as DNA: TGTGCCAGCAGTGAATTTTGGGGCGGCGCTTTCTTT. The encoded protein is CASSEFWGGAFF.

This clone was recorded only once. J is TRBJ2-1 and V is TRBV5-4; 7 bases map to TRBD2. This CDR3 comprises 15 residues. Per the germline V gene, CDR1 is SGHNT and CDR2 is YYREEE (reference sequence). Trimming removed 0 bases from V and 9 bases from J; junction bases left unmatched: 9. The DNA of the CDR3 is TGTGCCAGCAGCTTGGGGTGGGAGGGCCGCGGTGAGCAGTTCTTC. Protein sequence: CASSLGWEGRGEQFF.